Listed below are T cell receptor beta chains from one sample, sequenced in a study of T cell responses to AZD1222 COVID-19 vaccine. Method: immunoSEQ multiplex PCR; TCRdb's copy keeps in-frame clones and lacks some. This table holds approximately 180,000 clones, roughly 90% found once. Specimen: peripheral blood, collected on day 0 of AZD1222 vaccination. Receptors originate from an adult in good health. CDR3s include the opening cysteine and the closing phenylalanine or tryptophan. The D gene is left open where the match is weak. Clone sizes are given selectively: once, few, many, or a class where the clone is expanded.

j_call: TRBJ1-2; d_call: .; clone_size: .; v_call: TRBV7-7; cdr3_nt: TGTGCCAGCAGTTGTATAGGGAAGCTCAAAGGCACTTTTAACTATGGCTACACCTTC; cdr3_aa: CASSCIGKLKGTFNYGYTF
j_call: TRBJ1-5; d_call: .; clone_size: .; v_call: TRBV2; cdr3_nt: TGTGCCAGTCGACAGTATCCCAATCAGCCCCAGCATTTT; cdr3_aa: CASRQYPNQPQHF
j_call: TRBJ2-7; d_call: TRBD2; clone_size: .; v_call: TRBV5-1; cdr3_nt: TGCGCCAGCAGCTTGGCGGGACTAGCCTACGAGCAGTACTTC; cdr3_aa: CASSLAGLAYEQYF
j_call: TRBJ2-5; d_call: TRBD2; clone_size: .; v_call: TRBV6-6; cdr3_nt: TGTGCCAGCAGTAGCGGGGGGGTCCCAGAGACCCAGTACTTC; cdr3_aa: CASSSGGVPETQYF
j_call: TRBJ1-1; d_call: .; clone_size: .; v_call: TRBV5-4; cdr3_nt: TGTGCCAGTCGTTCCGGGGGGTACACTGAAGCTTTCTTT; cdr3_aa: CASRSGGYTEAFF
j_call: TRBJ2-7; d_call: .; clone_size: .; v_call: TRBV5-1; cdr3_nt: TGCGCCAGCAGCTTGGAAAGCGGCTACGAGCAGTACTTC; cdr3_aa: CASSLESGYEQYF
j_call: TRBJ1-5; d_call: .; clone_size: .; v_call: TRBV2; cdr3_nt: TGTGCCAGCAGTGACAGAGCGGCCCAGCATTTT; cdr3_aa: CASSDRAAQHF
j_call: TRBJ2-7; d_call: TRBD2; clone_size: .; v_call: TRBV2; cdr3_nt: TGTGCCAGCAGTGGAACTAGCGGTGCCTACGAGCAGTACTTC; cdr3_aa: CASSGTSGAYEQYF
j_call: TRBJ2-3; d_call: TRBD2; clone_size: .; v_call: TRBV30; cdr3_nt: TGTGCCTGGAGTGTACTAGCGGGAAGGTCAGATACGCAGTATTTT; cdr3_aa: CAWSVLAGRSDTQYF
j_call: TRBJ2-1; d_call: TRBD1; clone_size: .; v_call: TRBV19; cdr3_nt: TGTGCCAGTAGTATGGACAGGGCACCCTACAATGAGCAGTTCTTC; cdr3_aa: CASSMDRAPYNEQFF
j_call: TRBJ1-1; d_call: .; clone_size: once; v_call: TRBV5-1; cdr3_nt: TGCGCCAGCAGACCACCTGGGACGGTGAACACTGAAGCTTTCTTT; cdr3_aa: CASRPPGTVNTEAFF
j_call: TRBJ2-3; d_call: TRBD2; clone_size: .; v_call: TRBV19; cdr3_nt: TGTGCCAGTAGTCAAACTCCCCTCGGACTAGCGGGAGTTTCGAATACGCAGTATTTT; cdr3_aa: CASSQTPLGLAGVSNTQYF
j_call: TRBJ2-2; d_call: TRBD1; clone_size: .; v_call: TRBV7-6; cdr3_nt: TGTGCCAGCAGCTTAGTCCATCCGGGACAGGGCCACACCGGGGAGCTGTTTTTT; cdr3_aa: CASSLVHPGQGHTGELFF
j_call: TRBJ2-2; d_call: TRBD2; clone_size: .; v_call: TRBV3-1/TRBV3-2; cdr3_nt: TGTGCCAGCAGCCGTCCGGGACTAGAAACCGGGGAGCTGTTTTTT; cdr3_aa: CASSRPGLETGELFF
j_call: TRBJ2-1; d_call: TRBD2; clone_size: .; v_call: TRBV5-1; cdr3_nt: TGCGCCAGCAGCTTAATAGCGGGAGCCAGCTCCTACAATGAGCAGTTCTTC; cdr3_aa: CASSLIAGASSYNEQFF
j_call: TRBJ2-4; d_call: TRBD1; clone_size: .; v_call: TRBV28; cdr3_nt: TGTGCCAGCAGCCCCGGGACAGGGGTCACCAAAAACATTCAGTACTTC; cdr3_aa: CASSPGTGVTKNIQYF
j_call: TRBJ2-6; d_call: TRBD1; clone_size: .; v_call: TRBV5-1; cdr3_nt: TGCGCCAGCAGCCCTTCCGACAGGGGCCTGGCTGGCTCTGGGGCCAACGTCCTGACTTTC; cdr3_aa: CASSPSDRGLAGSGANVLTF
j_call: TRBJ1-6; d_call: TRBD1; clone_size: .; v_call: TRBV7-9; cdr3_nt: TGTGCCAGCAGCATTAGACAGGGTACACCCCTCCACTTT; cdr3_aa: CASSIRQGTPLHF
j_call: TRBJ2-6; d_call: .; clone_size: .; v_call: TRBV7-8; cdr3_nt: TGTGCCAGCAGCTTAAATACAGGGTCGAAGTCTGGGGCCAACGTCCTGACTTTC; cdr3_aa: CASSLNTGSKSGANVLTF
j_call: TRBJ1-2; d_call: TRBD1; clone_size: .; v_call: TRBV28; cdr3_nt: TGTGCCAGCAGTTCTCGACAGGGTAATCCTAACTATGGCTACACCTTC; cdr3_aa: CASSSRQGNPNYGYTF
j_call: TRBJ2-1; d_call: TRBD2; clone_size: .; v_call: TRBV15; cdr3_nt: TGTGCCACCAGCAGAGAGGGGTTGGGCCTAGCGGGGTTCAATGAGCAGTTCTTC; cdr3_aa: CATSREGLGLAGFNEQFF
j_call: TRBJ2-7; d_call: .; clone_size: .; v_call: TRBV5-1; cdr3_nt: TGCGCCAGCAGCTTGGGCCGTAACTCCTACGAGCAGTACTTC; cdr3_aa: CASSLGRNSYEQYF
j_call: TRBJ2-2; d_call: TRBD1; clone_size: .; v_call: TRBV18; cdr3_nt: TGTGCCAGCTCACCGCTTCCGGGACAGGGTTCCACCGGGGAGCTGTTTTTT; cdr3_aa: CASSPLPGQGSTGELFF
j_call: TRBJ1-3; d_call: .; clone_size: .; v_call: TRBV30; cdr3_nt: TGTGCCTGGACCAGAGGAGGCGCTAGCTCTGGAAACACCATATATTTT; cdr3_aa: CAWTRGGASSGNTIYF
j_call: TRBJ1-2; d_call: .; clone_size: once; v_call: TRBV12-3/TRBV12-4; cdr3_nt: TGTGCCAGCAGCCCGGGGCAGTACTATGGCTACACCTTC; cdr3_aa: CASSPGQYYGYTF
j_call: TRBJ1-5; d_call: .; clone_size: .; v_call: TRBV7-3; cdr3_nt: TGTGCCAGCAGCTCTTATAGCAATCAGCCCCAGCATTTT; cdr3_aa: CASSSYSNQPQHF
j_call: TRBJ1-1; d_call: .; clone_size: .; v_call: TRBV12-3/TRBV12-4; cdr3_nt: TGTGCCAGCAGTCCGACGGTGTACACTGAAGCTTTCTTT; cdr3_aa: CASSPTVYTEAFF
j_call: TRBJ1-1; d_call: .; clone_size: once; v_call: TRBV7-2; cdr3_nt: TGTGCCAGCAGCTTGGGTATGAACACTGAAGCTTTCTTT; cdr3_aa: CASSLGMNTEAFF
j_call: TRBJ2-2; d_call: TRBD1; clone_size: .; v_call: TRBV6-5; cdr3_nt: TGTGCCAGCAGTTACACGACAGGGAGTAACACCGGGGAGCTGTTTTTT; cdr3_aa: CASSYTTGSNTGELFF
j_call: TRBJ2-7; d_call: .; clone_size: .; v_call: TRBV15; cdr3_nt: TGTGCCACCAGCAGAGGTCAGACCTACGAGCAGTACTTC; cdr3_aa: CATSRGQTYEQYF
j_call: TRBJ1-1; d_call: .; clone_size: .; v_call: TRBV25-1; cdr3_nt: TGTGCCAGCAGTGAGGTTGGGCTGGGCACTGAAGCTTTCTTT; cdr3_aa: CASSEVGLGTEAFF
j_call: TRBJ2-7; d_call: .; clone_size: .; v_call: TRBV5-8; cdr3_nt: TGTGCCAGCAGCTCGGACAGCTACGAGCAGTACTTC; cdr3_aa: CASSSDSYEQYF
j_call: TRBJ1-2; d_call: .; clone_size: once; v_call: TRBV3-1/TRBV3-2; cdr3_nt: TGTGCCAGCAGCCCCCGGGGGTCGGGGGGCTACACCTTC; cdr3_aa: CASSPRGSGGYTF
j_call: TRBJ2-2; d_call: TRBD2; clone_size: .; v_call: TRBV19; cdr3_nt: TGTGCCAGCCGACTAGCGGCGAACACCGGGGAGCTGTTTTTT; cdr3_aa: CASRLAANTGELFF
j_call: TRBJ2-7; d_call: .; clone_size: .; v_call: TRBV28; cdr3_nt: TGTGCCAGCACAACCCTCCGCGGTTCGGGGAACTACGAGCAGTACTTC; cdr3_aa: CASTTLRGSGNYEQYF
j_call: TRBJ1-2; d_call: .; clone_size: .; v_call: TRBV19; cdr3_nt: TGTGCCAGTAGTCCGGGTAACTATGGCTACACCTTC; cdr3_aa: CASSPGNYGYTF
j_call: TRBJ2-5; d_call: .; clone_size: .; v_call: TRBV18; cdr3_nt: TGTGCCAGCTCACCACAGGAGACCCAGTACTTC; cdr3_aa: CASSPQETQYF
j_call: TRBJ1-1; d_call: .; clone_size: .; v_call: TRBV5-1; cdr3_nt: TGCGCCAGCAGACGCGGAGCGAACACTGAAGCTTTCTTT; cdr3_aa: CASRRGANTEAFF
j_call: TRBJ1-3; d_call: .; clone_size: .; v_call: TRBV11-2; cdr3_nt: TGTGCCAGCAGCCCCAGTAGTTCTGGAAACACCATATATTTT; cdr3_aa: CASSPSSSGNTIYF
j_call: TRBJ2-4; d_call: TRBD1; clone_size: .; v_call: TRBV6-5; cdr3_nt: TGTGCCAGCAAGACAGGGGCCAAAAACATTCAGTACTTC; cdr3_aa: CASKTGAKNIQYF
j_call: TRBJ2-7; d_call: .; clone_size: .; v_call: TRBV14; cdr3_nt: TGTGCCAGCAGCCAAGGGACAGCCTCCTACGAGCAGTACTTC; cdr3_aa: CASSQGTASYEQYF
j_call: TRBJ1-3; d_call: .; clone_size: .; v_call: TRBV20-1; cdr3_nt: TGCAGTGCTAGAGTGGGAAACACCATATATTTT; cdr3_aa: CSARVGNTIYF
j_call: TRBJ1-2; d_call: .; clone_size: .; v_call: TRBV5-4; cdr3_nt: TGTGCCAGCAGCCAGCCCGCCGCTTCCAACTATGGCTACACCTTC; cdr3_aa: CASSQPAASNYGYTF
j_call: TRBJ1-2; d_call: .; clone_size: .; v_call: TRBV6-2/TRBV6-3; cdr3_nt: TGTGCCAGCAGTGATCACCTACACAACTATGGCTACACCTTC; cdr3_aa: CASSDHLHNYGYTF
j_call: TRBJ2-2; d_call: .; clone_size: .; v_call: TRBV27; cdr3_nt: TGTGCCAGCAGTTTATCGAGTTTGGTCACCGGGGAGCTGTTTTTT; cdr3_aa: CASSLSSLVTGELFF
j_call: TRBJ2-1; d_call: TRBD1; clone_size: .; v_call: TRBV7-9; cdr3_nt: TGTGCCAGCAGCTTAGGACAGGGGCGACACAATGAGCAGTTCTTC; cdr3_aa: CASSLGQGRHNEQFF
j_call: TRBJ1-1; d_call: .; clone_size: .; v_call: TRBV27; cdr3_nt: TGTGCCAGCGCTTTAGGGGTCAGGGGTTACACTGAAGCTTTCTTT; cdr3_aa: CASALGVRGYTEAFF
j_call: TRBJ2-2; d_call: .; clone_size: .; v_call: TRBV7-8; cdr3_nt: TGTGCCAGCAGCTCGACAAGGTCACTTACGGAGCTGTTTTTT; cdr3_aa: CASSSTRSLTELFF
j_call: TRBJ2-3; d_call: .; clone_size: .; v_call: TRBV3-1/TRBV3-2; cdr3_nt: TGTGCCAGCAGCCGTTCGGGAGATACGCAGTATTTT; cdr3_aa: CASSRSGDTQYF
j_call: TRBJ2-7; d_call: .; clone_size: .; v_call: TRBV11-3; cdr3_nt: TGTGCCAGCAGCTCAGATCGCCCCCGACAGGCCTACGAGCAGTACTTC; cdr3_aa: CASSSDRPRQAYEQYF
j_call: TRBJ2-7; d_call: TRBD2; clone_size: few; v_call: TRBV3-1/TRBV3-2; cdr3_nt: TGTGCCAGCAGCCACACCGCGGGAGCGAAATACGAGCAGTACTTC; cdr3_aa: CASSHTAGAKYEQYF
j_call: TRBJ2-7; d_call: .; clone_size: .; v_call: TRBV3-1/TRBV3-2; cdr3_nt: TGTGCCAGCAGCCCAATAGACAGGTCAGGGGATTACGAGCAGTACTTC; cdr3_aa: CASSPIDRSGDYEQYF
j_call: TRBJ1-5; d_call: TRBD1; clone_size: once; v_call: TRBV19; cdr3_nt: TGTGCCAGTAGTCTGACAGGGGGCGATCAGCCCCAGCATTTT; cdr3_aa: CASSLTGGDQPQHF